The T cell receptor (beta chain) under discussion was sequenced for a study of blood T cell repertoires in COVID-19. Study-wide background: The analysed material was cDNA or gDNA that came from T cells, B-cell-depleted T cells, or PBMCs.

The CDR3 runs to 14 residues. Germline values: CDR1 GTSNPN, CDR2 SVGIG (reference sequence). V was shortened by 2 bases and J by 7 bases, with 17 bases between the two germline ends. Only in-frame clones appear in the TCRdb table, and some are missing; sequencing was by immunoSEQ multiplex PCR. The data contain more than 75,000 clones, around 75% of them singletons. The sequenced material came from peripheral blood. The TCR comes from a woman of 80 years or more with active or convalescent COVID-19. The chain has TRBV30 and TRBJ1-2; D unclear. As DNA, the CDR3 is TGTGCCTGGAGTACGGAGGCTACAGTAGGTGGCTACACCTTC. It specifies CAWSTEATVGGYTF.